Reported below is one T cell receptor beta chain. As yet, its antigen is unknown. These data come from a study of T cell repertoires in cytomegalovirus infection. Study-wide background: Shared public TCR beta signatures pointed to both CMV infection and a matching HLA type.

In TCRdb, the reads were re-called with MiXCR into one record per CDR3 protein. This table holds almost 500,000 distinct CDR3 sequences, roughly 10% found once. Findings and caveats of the study: Summed public TCR beta family frequency identified CMV carriers bearing the relevant HLA. The ex vivo response showed dominance by HLA-C-restricted CMV-specific TCR beta clonotypes.

Germline CDR1 and CDR2: LNHDA and SQIVND (reference sequence). This CDR3 region has 17 residues. The V and J ends lost 1 base and 0 bases, in that order; junction bases with no gene match: 6. Sequenced: PBMCs. The receptor comes from a human donor in good health (CMV status not recorded). Some clones in this sample may be carry-over from other donors' samples. The rearrangement links TRBV19 to TRBJ2-1; 7 bases agree with TRBD1. CDR3 loop: CASSIAPGTASYNEQFF. Here the CDR3 DNA reads TGTGCCAGTAGTATAGCGCCCGGGACAGCCTCCTACAATGAGCAGTTCTTC.